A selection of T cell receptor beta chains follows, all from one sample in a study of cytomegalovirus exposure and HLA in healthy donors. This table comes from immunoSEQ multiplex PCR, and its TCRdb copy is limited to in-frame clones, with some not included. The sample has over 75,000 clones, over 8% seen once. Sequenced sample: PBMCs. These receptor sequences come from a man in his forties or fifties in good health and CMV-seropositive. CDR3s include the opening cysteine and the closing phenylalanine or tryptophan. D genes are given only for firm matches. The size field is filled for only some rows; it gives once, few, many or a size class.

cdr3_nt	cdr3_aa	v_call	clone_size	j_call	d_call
TGCAGCGTTGAACCTAGACAGGGGGCGCGGGATACGCAGTATTTT	CSVEPRQGARDTQYF	TRBV29-1	-	TRBJ2-3	TRBD1
TGTGCCAGCAACAGGGTAAATTCACCCCTCCACTTT	CASNRVNSPLHF	TRBV28	-	TRBJ1-6	-
TGCGCCAGCAGCTCCCGACTAGCGGACCCCTCAGATACGCAGTATTTT	CASSSRLADPSDTQYF	TRBV5-1	few	TRBJ2-3	TRBD2
TGTGCCAGCAGTCCCGACAGGGGCACTGAAGCTTTCTTT	CASSPDRGTEAFF	TRBV2	-	TRBJ1-1	TRBD1
TGTGCCTGGAGCCCCCTCGGACAGAATGAAAAACTGTTTTTT	CAWSPLGQNEKLFF	TRBV30	few	TRBJ1-4	-
TGCGCCAGCAGCCAACTCCCGACAGGGGTGGGCTACACCTTC	CASSQLPTGVGYTF	TRBV4-1	few	TRBJ1-2	TRBD1
TGTGCCAGTACCCAAGGCGGGAACACTGAAGCTTTCTTT	CASTQGGNTEAFF	TRBV6-1	few	TRBJ1-1	-
TGTGCCAGCATAAACAGGAAGAGCGGCTACACCTTC	CASINRKSGYTF	TRBV6-5	-	TRBJ1-2	-
TGTGCCAGCAGTGAGGGACAGGGGGTGAAACTGTTTTTT	CASSEGQGVKLFF	TRBV2	few	TRBJ1-4	TRBD1
TGTGCCAGCAGTTACACCGACGACAGCATCGGCTACACCTTC	CASSYTDDSIGYTF	TRBV6-6	-	TRBJ1-2	-
TGTGCCAGCAGCGTAGAAGCGGGAGGGGGAGAGACCCAGTACTTC	CASSVEAGGGETQYF	TRBV9	-	TRBJ2-5	TRBD2
TGTGCCAGCAGCTTCTCACCGGGACTAGTAAACACCGGGGAGCTGTTTTTT	CASSFSPGLVNTGELFF	TRBV7-8	few	TRBJ2-2	TRBD2
TGTGCCTGGAGTGTATTGACGGGTCTCGGCAATCAGCCCCAGCATTTT	CAWSVLTGLGNQPQHF	TRBV30	-	TRBJ1-5	-
TGTGCTAGCAGCCCACGCCAGGCTAGCAGCTCCTACAATGAGCAGTTCTTC	CASSPRQASSSYNEQFF	TRBV7-7	-	TRBJ2-1	-
TGTGCCAGCGCTCCGGCGGGTTCTGGCTACAATGAGCAGTTCTTC	CASAPAGSGYNEQFF	TRBV2	-	TRBJ2-1	-
TGTGCCAGCAGTCCGGGACTAGCGGAAAGCTCCTACGAGCAGTACTTC	CASSPGLAESSYEQYF	TRBV28	-	TRBJ2-7	TRBD2
TGTGCCACCAGCGGGGGACAGATGAACACTGAAGCTTTCTTT	CATSGGQMNTEAFF	TRBV15	-	TRBJ1-1	TRBD1
TGTGCCAGCTCACCCACAGGGTTCGGCAATCAGCCCCAGCATTTT	CASSPTGFGNQPQHF	TRBV18	few	TRBJ1-5	-
TGTGCCAGCAGCTTAGTCCAGGGAGGTGGCACTGAAGCTTTCTTT	CASSLVQGGGTEAFF	TRBV11-2	-	TRBJ1-1	-
TGTGCCAGCACTACTATGGGAATAGCGGGGCGAGCCACCGGGGAGCTGTTTTTT	CASTTMGIAGRATGELFF	TRBV7-2	-	TRBJ2-2	TRBD2
TGTGCCAGCAGCCAAGAATACTCGGTAAGGACTAGTCACAATGAGCAGTTCTTC	CASSQEYSVRTSHNEQFF	TRBV14	few	TRBJ2-1	TRBD2
TGTGCCAGTAGCCAGACAGGGGTTAACACTGAAGCTTTCTTT	CASSQTGVNTEAFF	TRBV19	-	TRBJ1-1	TRBD1
TGTGCCTGGAGTAAGTGGCAAGGGAGCCAGCCCCAGCATTTT	CAWSKWQGSQPQHF	TRBV30	-	TRBJ1-5	-
TGTGCCAGCAGCTTGGCCGGGTGGGGAGCTAGCACAGATACGCAGTATTTT	CASSLAGWGASTDTQYF	TRBV5-4	-	TRBJ2-3	-
TGTGCCAGCAGTGGGGCCGTTAGCGGGATGCGCACAGATACGCAGTATTTT	CASSGAVSGMRTDTQYF	TRBV6-1	few	TRBJ2-3	TRBD2
TGTGCCAGCAGCCCGTCCGGGCGGGGCTTCACAGAGACCCAGTACTTC	CASSPSGRGFTETQYF	TRBV5-4	-	TRBJ2-5	-